Listed here are 4 T cell receptor beta chains from one sample, sequenced in a study of CD8 T cells in ankylosing spondylitis. TCRdb ran MiXCR on the 5' RACE reads and lists one entry per CDR3 protein. Of about 390,000 distinct CDR3 sequences in the sample, 20% to 25% were seen once. Study observations and caveats: Characteristic of ankylosing spondylitis blood, it appeared, was a TCR beta motif comprising about eight highly homologous variants.

These receptors are not linked to any known antigen. The sequenced sample was blood, either unsorted or a sorted T cell fraction (not recorded which). The receptors were sampled from a male donor with ankylosing spondylitis.

Written as DNA, the CDR3 is TGTGCCAGCAGCAGACGGGGACTAGCGGGAATGGAGACCCAGTACTTC. This encodes CASSRRGLAGMETQYF. This rearrangement joins TRBV7-3 to TRBJ2-5; 13 nucleotides line up with TRBD2. This CDR3 has 16 residues. Trimming at V came to 5 bases and at J to 5 bases, leaving 8 bases not matched to a gene. Germline lookup yields CDR1 SGHTA and CDR2 FQGTGA.

In its sample, this clonotype was seen a few times. This chain joins TRBV7-6 and TRBJ2-2, with a weak D call TRBD1 (6 bases). CDR1 and CDR2 (germline): SGHVS, FNYEAQ. V gave up 6 bases and J gave up 5 bases, with 10 bases separating them. The CDR3 sequence is 13 residues long. The CDR3 region has the DNA TGTGCCAGCAGGACTACAGGGACCGGGGAGCTGTTTTTT. Translating it yields CASRTTGTGELFF. Combining the CDR3 with reference TRBV7-6 and TRBJ2-2 gives the whole variable domain GAGVSQSPRYKVTKRGQDVALRCDPISGHVSLYWYRQALGQGPEFLTYFNYEAQQDKSGLPNDRFSAERPEGSISTLTIQRTEQRDSAMYRCASRTTGTGELFFGEGSRLTVL.

V usage is TRBV7-6 and J usage is TRBJ1-1, with D hard to call. Trimming removed 1 base from V and 8 bases from J, with 5 bases in between. The germline gives CDR1 SGHVS, CDR2 FNYEAQ. This CDR3 has 11 amino acids. The CDR3 coding sequence is TGTGCCAGCAGCTTAGAGGGAGAAGCTTTCTTT. As protein: CASSLEGEAFF.

In its sample, this clonotype was seen many times. This chain uses TRBV7-2 with TRBJ2-2; D remains ambiguous. Germline V gene data show CDR1 as SGHTA and CDR2 as FQGNSA. The germline V and J ends were trimmed by 1 base and 6 bases, with 6 bases remaining between them. This CDR3 region has 13 residues. The CDR3 protein is CASSLDFSGELFF. For the CDR3, the DNA is TGTGCCAGCAGCTTAGACTTCTCCGGGGAGCTGTTTTTT.